The 26 T cell receptor beta chains below come from one sample, sequenced in a study of response to subunit inactivated influenza vaccine. In TCRdb, the RT-PCR reads were re-called with MiXCR into one record per CDR3 protein. Of more than 450,000 distinct CDR3 sequences in the sample, about 10% are singletons; the top ten hold 11%. These data also featured in a second study, about T cells expressing NK-cell markers. That investigation notes: The authors generated TCR beta cDNA through 5'RACE template switching with UMIs.

Sequencing was performed on PBMCs from blood, taken on the day of vaccination. The receptors come from a man aged 45-65 years who received an inactivated influenza vaccine.

This clonotype is a singleton in its sample. For the CDR3, the DNA is TGCAGTGGTATATCGGGGGAGACCCAGTACTTC. Protein sequence: CSGISGETQYF. The chain couples TRBV20-1 to TRBJ2-5; TRBD2 might be the D (5 bases). The CDR3 loop spans 11 amino acids. Germline CDR1 is DFQATT and CDR2 is SNEGSKA (reference sequence). Trimming removed 7 bases from V and 5 bases from J, with 11 bases in between.

This clonotype has a handful of counts. J is TRBJ2-1 and V is TRBV20-1; either TRBD1 or TRBD2 may fit D (5 bases each). Per the germline V gene, CDR1 is DFQATT and CDR2 is SNEGSKA (reference sequence). V gave up 6 bases and J gave up 7 bases, with 16 bases separating them. The CDR3 consists of 13 residues. The CDR3 here is CSAPGPLLNEQFF. The CDR3 nucleotides read TGCAGTGCGCCGGGACCCCTTTTGAATGAGCAGTTCTTC.

The chain couples TRBV5-6 to TRBJ2-1; D is perhaps TRBD1 (6 bases). This CDR3 has 15 residues. Per the germline V gene, CDR1 is SGHDT and CDR2 is YYEEEE. V was cut by 0 bases and J by 10 bases, with 17 bases left in between. The CDR3 DNA reads TGTGCCAGCAGCTTGGGGCTTAGGGGGAAAACGGAGCAGTTCTTC. This gives the protein CASSLGLRGKTEQFF.

The rearrangement uses TRBV7-2 and TRBJ2-5; the D is unclear. The CDR3 contains 15 residues. In germline, CDR1 is SGHTA, CDR2 FQGNSA. V lost 1 base to trimming and J lost 5 bases, with 14 bases between them. The CDR3 is CASSLVGYGAETQYF. CDR3 bases: TGTGCCAGCAGCTTAGTGGGCTATGGTGCGGAGACCCAGTACTTC.

This clonotype was observed a few times. The V and J genes are TRBV12-3 or TRBV12-4 and TRBJ2-1; D is unresolved. The CDR3 length is 12 residues. Trimming took 6 bases from V and 10 from J, leaving 13 bases between them. The CDR3 spells CASRQFLSEQFF. The CDR3 bases are TGTGCCAGCAGACAATTCCTCTCCGAGCAGTTCTTC.

This clonotype was seen a handful of times. The CDR3 sequence is CSAGDTFYEQYF. DNA for the CDR3: TGCAGCGCGGGGGACACCTTTTACGAGCAGTACTTC. The chain is built from TRBV29-1 and TRBJ2-7; either TRBD1 or TRBD2 may fit D (6 bases each). The length of the CDR3 is 12 residues. Germline V CDR1 and CDR2: SQVTM, ANQGSEA. V lost 7 bases and J 4 bases, leaving 14 bases between the germline ends.

This sequence joins TRBV5-4 and TRBJ2-1, with D possibly matching TRBD1 (6 bases). This CDR3 region has 13 residues. Trimming shortened V by 1 base and J by 6 bases, and 8 bases separated the two germline ends. In germline, CDR1 is SGHNT, CDR2 YYREEE (reference sequence). The CDR3 region has the DNA TGTGCCAGCAGCTTGACAGGGAGCAATGAGCAGTTCTTC. Encoded protein: CASSLTGSNEQFF. Full variable domain (missing parts from reference TRBV5-4 and TRBJ2-1): ETGVTQSPTHLIKTRGQQVTLRCSSQSGHNTVSWYQQALGQGPQFIFQYYREEENGRGNFPPRFSGLQFPNYSSELNVNALELDDSALYLCASSLTGSNEQFFGPGTRLTVL.

The V and J genes are TRBV29-1 and TRBJ2-1, with 7 bases lining up with TRBD2. Germline-derived CDR1 and CDR2 are SQVTM and ANQGSEA. The CDR3 totals 13 residues. V was clipped by 4 bases and J by 2 bases; unmatched bases: 2. The CDR3 coding sequence is TGCAGCGTTGCCGCGGGAGCCTACAATGAGCAGTTCTTC. Translated: CSVAAGAYNEQFF.

The chain employs TRBV5-1 and TRBJ2-5; TRBD1 agrees at 8 bases. There are 15 residues in the CDR3. Germline CDR1 and CDR2: SGHRS and YFSETQ. The trim removed 7 bases at V and 5 bases at J, leaving 13 bases unmatched. The CDR3 sequence is CASGSLGTGSETQYF. CDR3 coding DNA: TGCGCCAGCGGGAGCCTCGGGACAGGTTCGGAGACCCAGTACTTC. Based on the CDR3 plus reference TRBV5-1 and TRBJ2-5, the full variable domain is KAGVTQTPRYLIKTRGQQVTLSCSPISGHRSVSWYQQTPGQGLQFLFEYFSETQRNKGNFPGRFSGRQFSNSRSEMNVSTLELGDSALYLCASGSLGTGSETQYFGPGTRLLVL.

The genes are TRBV12-3 or TRBV12-4 and TRBJ1-5, with D possibly being TRBD1 (5 bases). CDR3 length: 13 amino acids. Trimming cost V 8 bases and J 7 bases, with 15 bases left between them. The CDR3 loop is CASALGGSQPQHF. Here the CDR3 DNA reads TGTGCCAGCGCCCTGGGGGGATCCCAGCCCCAGCATTTT.

This clonotype was counted a few times. The chain joins TRBV2 to TRBJ2-3, with 11 nucleotides matching TRBD1. The length of the CDR3 is 14 residues. Germline V CDR1 and CDR2: SNHLY, FYNNEI. Trimming removed 8 bases from V and 5 bases from J; junction bases left unmatched: 6. The CDR3 here is CASADRGQGDTQYF. Written as DNA, the CDR3 is TGTGCCAGCGCGGACAGGGGGCAAGGAGATACGCAGTATTTT.

This clonotype was recorded many times. This chain joins TRBV6-6 and TRBJ1-6, with unresolved D. CDR3 size: 12 residues. Germline-derived CDR1 and CDR2 are MNHNY and SVGAGI (reference sequence). V was clipped by 3 bases and J by 7 bases, with 4 bases between them. The DNA for the CDR3 is TGTGCCAGCAGTTATCAAAATTCACCCCTCCACTTT. This translates into CASSYQNSPLHF.

The gene calls are TRBV5-1 and TRBJ2-7; no reliable D call. The CDR3 runs to 15 residues. CDR1 is SGHRS, CDR2 YFSETQ, per germline. V dropped 1 base and J dropped 1 base, with 12 bases sitting between them. This chain's CDR3 is CASSLSSSRSYEQYF. The CDR3 nucleotides read TGCGCCAGCAGCTTGAGTAGCTCTAGATCCTACGAGCAGTACTTC.

This sequence joins TRBV20-1 and TRBJ1-5, with D possibly TRBD1 on 5 matching bases. V lost 5 bases and J 2 bases, leaving 13 bases between the germline ends. Germline CDR1 and CDR2: DFQATT and SNEGSKA (reference sequence). The CDR3 is 14 amino acids. The CDR3 coding sequence is TGCAGTGCTGCGGGGGGGATAGGCAATCAGCCCCAGCATTTT. Translation gives CSAAGGIGNQPQHF.

The chain joins TRBV30 to TRBJ1-6; D is unclear. The CDR3 has 13 amino acids. CDR1 is GTSNPN and CDR2 is SVGIG in the germline V gene (reference sequence). The V end was cut by 5 bases, the J end by 9 bases, with 14 bases between. In DNA, the CDR3 is TGTGCCTGGGGCTCGGGATTAGGTTCACCCCTCCACTTT. Translating gives CAWGSGLGSPLHF. Together with reference TRBV30 and TRBJ1-6, the CDR3 gives the full variable domain: SQTIHQWPATLVQPVGSPLSLECTVEGTSNPNLYWYRQAAGRGLQLLFYSVGIGQISSEVPQNLSASRPQDRQFILSSKKLLLSDSGFYLCAWGSGLGSPLHFGNGTRLTVT.

The chain links TRBV12-3 or TRBV12-4 to TRBJ2-7; 7 nucleotides match TRBD1. Trimming took 5 bases from V and 4 from J; bases not matched to a gene: 11. The CDR3 covers 15 residues. CDR3 region: CASSPRQGGRYEQYF. For the CDR3, the DNA is TGTGCCAGCAGTCCAAGACAGGGCGGCCGTTACGAGCAGTACTTC.

The V gene is TRBV7-2, the J gene TRBJ2-3; unclear D gene. With 5 bases removed from V and 6 bases from J, the gap between germline ends came to 12 bases. Germline values: CDR1 SGHTA, CDR2 FQGNSA. CDR3 length equals 13 residues. The CDR3 DNA follows: TGTGCCAGCAGCCCGCCCAACGGTGATACGCAGTATTTT. Protein product: CASSPPNGDTQYF.

This clonotype has just a few counts. CDR3 amino acids: CASSPRASGAETQYF. CDR3 nucleotides: TGTGCCAGCAGCCCCCGAGCTAGCGGGGCGGAGACCCAGTACTTC. V and J are TRBV7-2 and TRBJ2-5; 9 bases are shared with TRBD2. The germline V gene has CDR1 SGHTA and CDR2 FQGNSA. The CDR3 runs 15 residues. Trimming took 5 bases from V and 5 from J; bases not matched to a gene: 9.

V and J are TRBV20-1 and TRBJ2-5; 8 bases fit TRBD2. CDR3 size: 13 residues. Trimming removed 3 bases from V and 4 bases from J; junction bases left unmatched: 4. Germline V gene sequence: CDR1 DFQATT, CDR2 SNEGSKA (reference sequence). CDR3: CSASATSGETQYF. The CDR3 region has the DNA TGCAGTGCTAGCGCAACTAGCGGAGAGACCCAGTACTTC.

The chain employs TRBV7-9 and TRBJ2-1, with 13 bases that match TRBD2. V was pared by 2 bases and J by 6 bases, with 7 bases of the junction left unmatched. This CDR3 has 17 residues. Germline CDR1 SEHNR, CDR2 FQNEAQ (reference sequence). In DNA, the CDR3 is TGTGCCAGCAGCTTATCGGTACTAGCGGGAGGGACCAATGAGCAGTTCTTC. This codes for CASSLSVLAGGTNEQFF.

This clonotype was counted only a few times. J is TRBJ2-7 and V is TRBV5-1; 7 nucleotides match TRBD2. The germline V gene has CDR1 SGHRS and CDR2 YFSETQ. The CDR3 sequence is 13 residues long. V shed 3 bases, J shed 5 bases, and the junction held 5 bases outside the gene matches. The CDR3 loop is CASSSGLGDEQYF. CDR3 nucleotide sequence: TGCGCCAGCAGCTCCGGACTAGGTGACGAGCAGTACTTC.

The chain carries TRBV6-2 or TRBV6-3 and TRBJ2-3, with D possibly TRBD2 on 6 matching bases. The CDR3 runs to 15 residues. Looked up from germline, CDR1 is MNHEY and CDR2 is SVGEGT. Trimming took off 6 bases at V and 4 bases at J, with 17 bases between the two ends. CDR3 DNA sequence: TGTGCCAGCAGACGCATAGGGACTCTAGCAGATACGCAGTATTTT. It yields the protein CASRRIGTLADTQYF.

The V gene is TRBV7-9, the J gene TRBJ2-3; D ambiguous. The V and J ends lost 5 bases and 1 base respectively, with 13 bases between them. The V gene's germline CDR1 is SEHNR and CDR2 FQNEAQ (reference sequence). The CDR3 extends over 15 amino acids. The CDR3 protein is CASSLWGVGTDTQYF. Written as DNA, the CDR3 is TGTGCCAGCAGCCTCTGGGGTGTCGGCACAGATACGCAGTATTTT.

V gene TRBV6-5 combines with J gene TRBJ2-2; 11 bases map to TRBD2. Trimming removed 7 bases from V and 4 bases from J; junction bases left unmatched: 5. Germline V CDR1 and CDR2: MNHEY, SVGAGI. The CDR3 has 15 residues. The CDR3 DNA sequence: TGTGCCAGCACTGTACTAGCGGGAGTCACCGGGGAGCTGTTTTTT. This translates into CASTVLAGVTGELFF.

The chain is built from TRBV12-3 or TRBV12-4 and TRBJ2-2, with D hard to call. Trimming took off 6 bases at V and 0 bases at J, with 8 bases between the two ends. The CDR3 loop spans 14 amino acids. The CDR3 sequence is CASRYQANTGELFF. DNA for the CDR3: TGTGCCAGCAGGTATCAAGCGAACACCGGGGAGCTGTTTTTT.

The chain uses TRBV12-3 or TRBV12-4 and TRBJ2-2, with 10 bases aligning to TRBD2. Germline trimming cut 5 bases from V and 6 bases from J; bases unmatched to any gene: 6. The CDR3 is 15 residues long. Written as DNA, the CDR3 is TGTGCCAGCAGTGAAAGCGGGGGGGCGGCCGGGGAGCTGTTTTTT. It yields the protein CASSESGGAAGELFF.